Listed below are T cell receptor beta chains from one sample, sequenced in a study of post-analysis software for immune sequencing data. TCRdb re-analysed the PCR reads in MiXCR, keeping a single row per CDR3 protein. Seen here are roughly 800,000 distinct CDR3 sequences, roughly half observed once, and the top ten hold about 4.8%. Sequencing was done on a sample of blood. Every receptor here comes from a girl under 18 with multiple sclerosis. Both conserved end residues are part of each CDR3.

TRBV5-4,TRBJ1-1,CASSLAQGDAFF
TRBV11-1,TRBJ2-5,CASSSSRQETQYF
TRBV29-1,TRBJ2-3,CSGDPREADTQYF
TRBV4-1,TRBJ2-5,CASSQEFAASGSGRETQYF
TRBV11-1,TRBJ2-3,CASSILSDTQYF
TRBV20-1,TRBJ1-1,CSARGGSSGNTEAFF
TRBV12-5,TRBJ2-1,CASGYYNEQFF
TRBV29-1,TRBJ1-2,CSVPGYRDYGYTF
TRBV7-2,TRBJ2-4,CASSSPGLAGGPAKNIQYF
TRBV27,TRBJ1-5,CASSRGVDNQPQHF
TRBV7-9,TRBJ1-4,CASSMTGGTNEKLFF
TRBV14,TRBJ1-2,CASSELPYGYTF
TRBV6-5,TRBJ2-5,CASSPTGAFGETQYF
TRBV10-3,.,CAISSPERPPYEQYF
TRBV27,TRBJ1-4,CASKLGWAGNEKLFF
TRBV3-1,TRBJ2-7,CASSQANSGRVYEQYF
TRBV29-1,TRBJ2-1,CSVEILAGEGEQFF
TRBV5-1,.,CASSLGPGQGFVYEQYF
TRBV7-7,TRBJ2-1,CASSLRQSGDSDEQFF
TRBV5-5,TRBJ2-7,CASSLEFGTRVPEQYF
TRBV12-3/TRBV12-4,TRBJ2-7,CASSPPALTGVSHEQYF
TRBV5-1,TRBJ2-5,CASSWPGGQETQYF
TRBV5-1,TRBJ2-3,CASSLYVGSGDTQYF
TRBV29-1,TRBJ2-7,CSVTFGGLYEQYF
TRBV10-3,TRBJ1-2,CAISDTLRAGGYTF
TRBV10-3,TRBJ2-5,CAIRDREGETQYF
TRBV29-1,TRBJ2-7,CSVEDSPISGDLPYEQYF
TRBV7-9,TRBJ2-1,CASSLFGQGGNEQFF
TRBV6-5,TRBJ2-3,CASSSRPIPDTQYF
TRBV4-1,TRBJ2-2,CASSQEFSGRGVTGELFF
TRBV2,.,CASSVGLYSEQYF
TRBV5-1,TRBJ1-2,CASSLNGGDGYTF
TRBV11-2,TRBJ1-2,CASSLVTGAPYGYTF
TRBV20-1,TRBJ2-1,CSARDTRTSGGTSEQFF
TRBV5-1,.,CASSRTGTGGEQYF
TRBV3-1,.,CASSQALEGIYEQYF
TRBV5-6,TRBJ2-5,CASSSRVSDYQETQYF
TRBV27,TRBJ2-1,CASSLQPSSYNEQFF
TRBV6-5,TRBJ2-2,CAGSYGGEVSGELFF
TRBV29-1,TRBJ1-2,CSVEVGPNYGYTF
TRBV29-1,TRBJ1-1,CSAAGGVVTEAFF
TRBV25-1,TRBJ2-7,CASSEGVRREETQYF
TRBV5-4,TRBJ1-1,CASSFDRGYTEAFF
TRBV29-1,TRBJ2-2,CSVSTENTGERFF
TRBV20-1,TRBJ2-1,CSARVTGLSYNEQFF
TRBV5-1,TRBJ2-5,CASSSDRASQETQYF
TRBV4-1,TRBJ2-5,CASSQGRGVWEAWETQYF